Presented here are 18 T cell receptor beta chains from one specimen sequenced in a study of blood T cell repertoires in COVID-19. Sequencing was performed with immunoSEQ multiplex PCR; in TCRdb, only in-frame clones are kept and a portion is missing. The sample includes roughly 160,000 clones, roughly 81% of them seen just once. Source material: peripheral blood. These receptors were collected from a woman older than 75 with COVID-19, enrolled during active disease.

The chain has TRBV27 and TRBJ2-1; perhaps TRBD1 as D (7 bases). The CDR3 consists of 17 residues. The germline V and J ends were trimmed by 0 bases and 8 bases, with 20 bases remaining between them. CDR1 is MNHEY and CDR2 is SMNVEV in the germline V gene (reference sequence). CDR3 DNA sequence: TGTGCCAGCAGTTTATCGGTTGTTTGGCAGGGGGACTATGAGCAGTTCTTC. Its protein is CASSLSVVWQGDYEQFF.

The rearrangement uses TRBV21-1 and TRBJ2-3; TRBD1 was called by the table and not checked on the DNA. TRBV21-1 is termed a pseudogene. The CDR3 is 16 amino acids. For the CDR3, the DNA is TGTGCCAGCAGCAAAGAGAAACAGTCGTACACAGATACGCAGTATTTT. Protein product: CASSKEKQSYTDTQYF.

The rearrangement links TRBV10-2 to TRBJ2-7; TRBD2 matches 11 bases. The CDR3 is 15 residues long. The V and J ends lost 6 bases and 0 bases, in that order; junction bases with no gene match: 4. The germline V gene has CDR1 WSHSY and CDR2 SAAADI. This CDR3 reads CASSETSGTSYEQYF. CDR3 sequence (DNA): TGCGCCAGCAGCGAGACTAGCGGGACCTCCTACGAGCAGTACTTC.

The chain is built from TRBV2 and TRBJ1-5, with TRBD1 matching 9 bases. This CDR3 has 13 residues. Germline loops: CDR1 SNHLY, CDR2 FYNNEI. J lost 5 bases, V lost 6 bases, and 2 bases had no gene match. The chain's CDR3 is CASRGQGDQPQHF. DNA for the CDR3: TGTGCCAGCAGGGGACAGGGCGATCAGCCCCAGCATTTT.

This chain uses TRBV19 with TRBJ1-2; 12 bases align to TRBD1. The CDR3 sequence is 12 residues long. V dropped 9 bases and J dropped 8; count of bases not matched to a gene: 4. Germline values: CDR1 LNHDA, CDR2 SQIVND (reference sequence). The CDR3 DNA reads TGTGCCAGCGGGGACAGGGGGCTCGGCTACACCTTC. It specifies CASGDRGLGYTF.

This chain's CDR3 is CASSQGQSYGYTF. CDR3 bases: TGTGCCAGCAGCCAGGGACAGTCGTATGGCTACACCTTC. The V call is TRBV9, the J call TRBJ1-2; the match to TRBD1 covers 7 bases. From germline, CDR1 is SGDLS and CDR2 YYNGEE. The CDR3 contains 13 residues. The J segment lost 5 bases and the V segment lost 4 bases, leaving 5 bases of the junction unmatched.

The chain uses TRBV7-3 and TRBJ2-3, with 8 bases aligning to TRBD2. V trimming: 2 bases; J trimming: 2 bases; junction bases outside the gene matches: 12. The CDR3 has 18 amino acids. CDR1 is SGHTA, CDR2 FQGTGA, per germline. The CDR3 here is CASSLEAGGVYVTDTQYF. CDR3 in DNA: TGTGCCAGCAGCTTAGAGGCGGGGGGCGTTTATGTCACAGATACGCAGTATTTT.

The chain uses TRBV6-5 and TRBJ1-6, with unresolved D. The CDR3 runs to 13 residues. Per the germline V gene, CDR1 is MNHEY and CDR2 is SVGAGI. V lost 6 bases to trimming and J lost 7 bases, with 10 bases between them. The CDR3 DNA follows: TGTGCCAGCAGGGTGGGAGCGAATTCACCCCTCCACTTT. Translated: CASRVGANSPLHF.

The rearrangement links TRBV5-1 to TRBJ1-6; weak D call: TRBD1 (5 bases). Trimming took 1 base from V and 6 from J, leaving 8 bases between them. Per the germline V gene, CDR1 is SGHRS and CDR2 is YFSETQ. The CDR3 covers 14 residues. CDR3: CASSLQGSNSPLHF. In DNA form, the CDR3 reads TGCGCCAGCAGCTTGCAGGGTAGTAATTCACCCCTCCACTTT.

This chain connects TRBV7-2 to TRBJ2-1, with D possibly matching TRBD1 (6 bases). The CDR3 runs 13 residues. Germline CDR1 SGHTA, CDR2 FQGNSA. The V end lost 11 bases, the J end lost 4 bases, and 15 bases lay between the germline ends. CDR3 residues: CAVHRATYNEQFF. CDR3 DNA: TGTGCCGTCCACAGGGCTACTTACAATGAGCAGTTCTTC.

The chain recombines TRBV28 with TRBJ2-5; D unresolved. V was pared by 2 bases and J by 1 base, with 8 bases between. The CDR3 loop spans 14 amino acids. Germline CDR1 is MDHEN and CDR2 is SYDVKM. CDR3 DNA: TGTGCCAGCAGTTTACAACACCTCCAAGAGACCCAGTACTTC. It specifies CASSLQHLQETQYF. The full variable domain, in which reference TRBV28 and TRBJ2-5 provide the parts outside the CDR3, is DVKVTQSSRYLVKRTGEKVFLECVQDMDHENMFWYRQDPGLGLRLIYFSYDVKMKEKGDIPEGYSVSREKKERFSLILESASTNQTSMYLCASSLQHLQETQYFGPGTRLLVL.

The chain joins TRBV19 to TRBJ1-5; 9 nucleotides match TRBD1. The CDR3 is made up of 16 amino acids. Germline CDR1 and CDR2: LNHDA and SQIVND (reference sequence). After removal of 8 bases from V and 7 bases from J, the junction contained 15 bases not matched to a gene. This chain's CDR3 is CASSTSGTGLKQPQHF. DNA for the CDR3: TGTGCCAGTTCAACCTCCGGGACAGGGTTAAAGCAGCCCCAGCATTTT.

V usage is TRBV28 and J usage is TRBJ2-2, with D possibly TRBD2 on 5 matching bases. The CDR3 runs to 14 residues. Germline V gene sequence: CDR1 MDHEN, CDR2 SYDVKM. The germline V and J ends were trimmed by 6 bases and 4 bases, with 12 bases remaining between them. CDR3: CASRHGLFTGELFF. In DNA form, the CDR3 reads TGTGCCAGCAGACACGGACTTTTCACCGGGGAGCTGTTTTTT.

To note about this clone: At one end, the junction sequence differs from germline, possibly due to a read error. V gene TRBV28 combines with J gene TRBJ2-7, with D hard to call. Germline V gene lookup returns CDR1 MDHEN and CDR2 SYDVKM. This CDR3 has 11 amino acids. The CDR3 spells CASSAGASLNF. The CDR3 region has the DNA TGTGCCAGCAGCGCAGGTGCCTCGTTGAACTTC.

The chain combines TRBV18 with TRBJ2-2; a possible D gene is TRBD1 (6 bases). Germline lookup yields CDR1 KGHSH and CDR2 LQKENI. This CDR3 is built from 15 residues. V was pared by 3 bases and J by 6 bases, with 14 bases between. In nucleotides, the CDR3 is TGTGCCAGCTCACCGCAACAGGGATGGTCCGGGGAGCTGTTTTTT. This encodes CASSPQQGWSGELFF.

In DNA form, the CDR3 reads TGTGCCAGTAGCCGGCGGGACAGCGGGTTCGCTGAAGCTTTCTTT. Translated, it gives CASSRRDSGFAEAFF. The J gene is TRBJ1-1, the V gene TRBV19; 7 bases match TRBD1. CDR1 is LNHDA and CDR2 is SQIVND in the germline V gene (reference sequence). The length of the CDR3 is 15 residues. With V trimmed by 6 bases and J by 6 bases, 13 bases remained unmatched.

The chain couples TRBV10-3 to TRBJ1-1; D is uncertain. The CDR3 has 14 amino acids. V lost 10 bases to trimming and J lost 1 base, with 16 bases between them. From germline, CDR1 is ENHRY and CDR2 SYGVKD. The CDR3 here is CATATQGSNTEAFF. In DNA form, the CDR3 reads TGTGCCACCGCGACTCAAGGATCGAACACTGAAGCTTTCTTT.

The V gene is TRBV3-1 (or the pseudogene TRBV3-2), the J gene TRBJ1-5; 7 bases map to TRBD1. Germline V gene data show CDR1 as LGHDT and CDR2 as YNNKEL (reference sequence). V shed 4 bases and J 2 bases; nucleotides not matched to a gene: 11. The CDR3 has 17 amino acids. CDR3 sequence (DNA): TGTGCCAGCAGCCCGTGGGGCAGGGGGTATGGCAATCAGCCCCAGCATTTT. Its protein is CASSPWGRGYGNQPQHF.